This T cell receptor beta chain appears in the sequencing data of a study of human versus mouse CDR3 diversity and MHC coevolution. Study-wide background: Each sample yielded about 0.6 x 10^7 to 1.6 x 10^7 valid reads.

The data were produced by immunoSEQ multiplex PCR, yet TCRdb's version contains in-frame clones alone and is incomplete. The sample consists of roughly 86,000 clones, 85% to 95% of them appearing once. Study findings and constraints: Some 1.5 million TCR beta clonotypes were estimated for humans, the largest repertoire. Compared with mice, human CDR3s carried more deletions and insertions on average.

In the case of this clone: The antigen is unknown.

The specimen was naive CD4+ T cells from blood. Subset specified: CD45RO-negative CD62L-positive naive CD4 T cells. This clonotype was obtained from a person aged 25 to 75 in good health.

The CDR3: CAIGAGRGGFHSYEQYF. DNA of the CDR3: TGTGCCATCGGGGCCGGTAGGGGAGGATTCCACTCCTACGAGCAGTACTTC. V gene TRBV15 combines with J gene TRBJ2-7, with TRBD2 as a possible D gene (6 bases). Trimming stripped 10 bases from V and 0 bases from J, with 25 bases between. Germline lookup yields CDR1 LNHNV and CDR2 YYDKDF (reference sequence). The CDR3 runs to 17 residues.